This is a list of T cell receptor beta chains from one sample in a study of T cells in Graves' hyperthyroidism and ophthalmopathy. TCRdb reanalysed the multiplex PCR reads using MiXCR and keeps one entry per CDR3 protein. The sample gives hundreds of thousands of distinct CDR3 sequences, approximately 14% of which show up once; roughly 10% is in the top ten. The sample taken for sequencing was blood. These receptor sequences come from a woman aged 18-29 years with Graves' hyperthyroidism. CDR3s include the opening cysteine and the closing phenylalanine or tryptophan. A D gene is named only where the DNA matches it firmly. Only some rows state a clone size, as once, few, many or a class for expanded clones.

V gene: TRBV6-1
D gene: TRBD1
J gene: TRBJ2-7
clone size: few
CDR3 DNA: TGTGCCAGCAGTGGACCGGGACAGGGGGACTACGAGCAGTACTTC
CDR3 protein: CASSGPGQGDYEQYF

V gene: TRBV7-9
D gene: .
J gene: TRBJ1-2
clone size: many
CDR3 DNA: TGTGCCAGCAGCCCGGACAGCTCTCCAACCTATGGCTACACCTTC
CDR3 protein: CASSPDSSPTYGYTF

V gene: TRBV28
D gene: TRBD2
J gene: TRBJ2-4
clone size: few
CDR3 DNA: TGTGCCAGCAGTTTCCTAGCGGGAGGCGGGGGAAGCATTCAGTACTTC
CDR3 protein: CASSFLAGGGGSIQYF

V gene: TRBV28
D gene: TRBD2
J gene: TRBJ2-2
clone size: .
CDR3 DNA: TGTGCCAGCAGTCCCTCCCCGGGGGGGGGGAACACCGGGGAGCTGTTTTTT
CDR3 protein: CASSPSPGGGNTGELFF

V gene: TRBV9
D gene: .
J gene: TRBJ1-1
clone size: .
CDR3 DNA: TGTGCCAGCAGCGCGGGGGGGGAGAGCACTGAAGCTTTCTTT
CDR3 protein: CASSAGGESTEAFF

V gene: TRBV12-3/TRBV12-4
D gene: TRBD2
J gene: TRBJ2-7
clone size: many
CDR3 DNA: TGTGCCAGCAGACAGACTAGCGGGAGCTCCTACGAGCAGTACTTC
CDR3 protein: CASRQTSGSSYEQYF

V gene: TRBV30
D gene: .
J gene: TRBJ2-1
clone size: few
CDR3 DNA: TGTGCCTGGAGTGCCTCACTTACTCCCCTTGGTGAGCAGTTCTTC
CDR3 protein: CAWSASLTPLGEQFF

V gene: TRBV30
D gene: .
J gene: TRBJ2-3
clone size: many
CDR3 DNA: TGTGCCTGGAGTTTAAGTTCCACAGATACGCAGTATTTT
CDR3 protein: CAWSLSSTDTQYF

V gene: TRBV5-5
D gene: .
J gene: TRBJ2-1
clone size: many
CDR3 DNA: TGTGCCAGCAGCTTGGGTCGGGCAGGGAGTTTCTACAATGAGCAGTTCTTC
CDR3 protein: CASSLGRAGSFYNEQFF

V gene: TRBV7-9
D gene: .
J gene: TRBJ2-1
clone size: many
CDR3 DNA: TGTGCCAGCAGCGTCTCAGTGGGGTTTGCTTACAATGAGCAGTTCTTC
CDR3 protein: CASSVSVGFAYNEQFF

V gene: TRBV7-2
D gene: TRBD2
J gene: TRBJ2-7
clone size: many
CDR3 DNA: TGTGCCAGCAGCTTGGGACTAGCGGGAGACGAGCAGTACTTC
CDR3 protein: CASSLGLAGDEQYF

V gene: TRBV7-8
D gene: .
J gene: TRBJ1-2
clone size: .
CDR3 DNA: TGTGCCAGCAGCTCCCCATCGGGCTATGGCTACACCTTC
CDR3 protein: CASSSPSGYGYTF

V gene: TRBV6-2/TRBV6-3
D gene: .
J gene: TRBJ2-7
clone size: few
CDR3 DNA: TGTGCCAGCAGGGGACTTCGGGGAAGCTACGAGCAGTACTTC
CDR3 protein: CASRGLRGSYEQYF

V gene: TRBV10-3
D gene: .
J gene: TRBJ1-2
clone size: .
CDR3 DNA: TGTGCCATCAGTGAGTCGAATTTCTATGGCTACACCTTC
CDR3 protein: CAISESNFYGYTF